Shown below are 6 T cell receptor beta chains from a single sample sequenced in a study of cytomegalovirus exposure and HLA in healthy donors. TCRdb's table, derived via immunoSEQ multiplex PCR, lists solely in-frame clones and lacks some. The sample has over 75,000 clones, 85% seen once. Sequencing used PBMCs. The receptors come from a man aged 18 to 30 in good health and CMV-seropositive.

The V gene is TRBV11-1, the J gene TRBJ2-5; D is possibly TRBD2 (5 bases). V lost 10 bases and J lost 5, with 8 bases in between. CDR3 length: 10 residues. Per germline, CDR1 SGHAT and CDR2 FQDESV (reference sequence). The CDR3 sequence is CANRGETQYF. As DNA, the CDR3 is TGTGCCAACCGCGGGGAGACCCAGTACTTC. Supplemented by reference TRBV11-1 and TRBJ2-5, the full variable domain reads EAEVAQSPRYKITEKSQAVAFWCDPISGHATLYWYRQILGQGPELLVQFQDESVVDDSQLPKDRFSAERLKGVDSTLKIQPAELGDSAMYLCANRGETQYFGPGTRLLVL.

The CDR3 protein is CASSPQDSGNTIYF. The CDR3 nucleotides read TGTGCCAGCAGCCCACAGGACTCTGGAAACACCATATATTTT. The rearrangement uses TRBV7-9 and TRBJ1-3, with a weak D call TRBD1 (5 bases). CDR3 length: 14 amino acids. In germline, CDR1 is SEHNR, CDR2 FQNEAQ (reference sequence). Trimming took off 5 bases at V and 0 bases at J, with 8 bases between the two ends.

The rearrangement uses TRBV5-1 and TRBJ2-1, with 11 bases fitting TRBD2. Germline V gene lookup returns CDR1 SGHRS and CDR2 YFSETQ. V gave up 4 bases and J gave up 9 bases; unmatched junction bases: 15. This CDR3 region has 17 residues. The CDR3 DNA sequence: TGCGCCAGCAGCCCGGGGACTAGCGGAGGGGATCACGGTGAGCAGTTCTTC. This gives the protein CASSPGTSGGDHGEQFF.

The chain has TRBV6-5 and TRBJ2-5, with D maybe TRBD1 (6 bases). The ends were cut back, 10 bases at V and 4 bases at J, with 10 bases in the middle. Germline V gives CDR1 MNHEY, CDR2 SVGAGI. This CDR3 region has 11 residues. The CDR3 reads CATLGGETQYF. DNA for the CDR3: TGTGCCACACTAGGGGGAGAGACCCAGTACTTC.

The V gene is TRBV28, the J gene TRBJ2-7; possibly TRBD2 for D (6 bases). From germline, CDR1 is MDHEN and CDR2 SYDVKM. V lost 5 bases, J lost 1 base, and 15 bases lay in between. CDR3 length equals 15 residues. CDR3 nucleotides: TGTGCCAGCAGTGACCGACTAGTTTCGTCCTACGAGCAGTACTTC. Residues: CASSDRLVSSYEQYF.

This chain links TRBV11-2 with TRBJ2-3; 8 bases match TRBD1. This CDR3 has 15 residues. Germline V CDR1 and CDR2: SGHAT, FQNNGV. Trimming at V came to 7 bases and at J to 1 base, leaving 7 bases not matched to a gene. The CDR3 DNA sequence: TGTGCCAGCACCAAAGACAGGGGAGGCACAGATACGCAGTATTTT. This translates into CASTKDRGGTDTQYF.